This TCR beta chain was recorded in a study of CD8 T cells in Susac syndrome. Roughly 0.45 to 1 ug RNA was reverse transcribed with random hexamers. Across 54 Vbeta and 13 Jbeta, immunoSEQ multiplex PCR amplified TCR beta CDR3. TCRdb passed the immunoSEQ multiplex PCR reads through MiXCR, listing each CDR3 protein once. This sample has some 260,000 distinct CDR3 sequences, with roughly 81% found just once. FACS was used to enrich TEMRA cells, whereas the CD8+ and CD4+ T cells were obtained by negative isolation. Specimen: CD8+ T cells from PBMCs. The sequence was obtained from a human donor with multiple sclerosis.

The CDR3 loop is CASLRTGGMGYEQFF. Written as DNA, the CDR3 is TGTGCCAGCTTACGAACAGGGGGAATGGGCTATGAGCAGTTCTTC. The chain links TRBV13 to TRBJ2-1, with TRBD1 identical over 8 bases. Per germline, CDR1 PRHDT and CDR2 FYEKMQ (reference sequence). Trimming took 8 bases from V and 8 from J; bases not matched to a gene: 14. The CDR3 has 15 residues. Full variable domain (rest looked up from reference TRBV13 and TRBJ2-1): AAGVIQSPRHLIKEKRETATLKCYPIPRHDTVYWYQQGPGQDPQFLISFYEKMQSDKGSIPDRFSAQQFSDYHSELNMSSLELGDSALYFCASLRTGGMGYEQFFGPGTRLTVL.